The 32 T cell receptor beta chains in this list originate from one sample, sequenced in a study of T cell responses to AZD1222 COVID-19 vaccine. Profiled with immunoSEQ multiplex PCR; TCRdb holds only in-frame clones, not every one. Of about 110,000 clones in the sample, about 90% are singletons; the top ten hold around 8%. The sequences come from peripheral blood, collected 28 days after the second AZD1222 dose. The receptors were sampled from an adult who received the AZD1222 COVID-19 vaccine.

The chain couples TRBV13 to TRBJ2-7; D is perhaps TRBD1 (6 bases). V gave up 7 bases and J gave up 2 bases, with 9 bases separating them. The CDR3 loop spans 12 amino acids. CDR1 is PRHDT, CDR2 FYEKMQ, per germline (reference sequence). CDR3 amino acids: CASTRGPYEQYF. The CDR3 coding sequence is TGTGCCAGCACCAGGGGACCCTACGAGCAGTACTTC.

This sequence joins TRBV18 and TRBJ2-5; 10 bases map to TRBD2. The germline V gene has CDR1 KGHSH and CDR2 LQKENI. The V gene end was trimmed by 1 base and the J gene end by 4 bases; junction bases not matched to a gene: 3. The CDR3 is 15 residues long. Here the CDR3 reads CASSPRLAGGETQYF. The DNA of the CDR3 is TGTGCCAGCTCACCACGACTAGCGGGTGGAGAGACCCAGTACTTC.

The chain combines TRBV5-4 with TRBJ2-7; TRBD1 matches at 9 bases. This CDR3 comprises 15 residues. Germline V lookup: CDR1 SGHNT, CDR2 YYREEE (reference sequence). The V segment lost 3 bases and the J segment 2 bases; nucleotides outside the gene matches: 6. Written as DNA, the CDR3 is TGTGCCAGCAGCTACCGGGACAGGGCTACCTACGAGCAGTACTTC. It codes for CASSYRDRATYEQYF.

The chain employs TRBV3-1 (or the pseudogene TRBV3-2) and TRBJ1-6; D not resolved. The V and J ends lost 0 bases and 8 bases respectively, with 5 bases between them. This CDR3 has 13 residues. Germline assignment: CDR1 LGHDT and CDR2 YNNKEL (reference sequence). This chain's CDR3 is CASSQDRDSPLHF. CDR3 in DNA: TGTGCCAGCAGCCAAGATAGGGATTCACCCCTCCACTTT.

V and J are TRBV3-1 (or the pseudogene TRBV3-2) and TRBJ2-7; 9 nucleotides agree with TRBD2. The CDR3 sequence is 15 residues long. Trimming cost V 1 base and J 2 bases; bases outside gene matches: 3. The germline V gene has CDR1 LGHDT and CDR2 YNNKEL (reference sequence). The CDR3 reads CASSQVASGAYEQYF. In nucleotides, the CDR3 is TGTGCCAGCAGCCAAGTCGCTAGCGGGGCCTACGAGCAGTACTTC.

This chain links TRBV6-4 with TRBJ2-1; possible D gene TRBD1, 6 bases. V was pared by 3 bases and J by 6 bases, with 15 bases between. The length of the CDR3 is 15 residues. The germline CDR1 and CDR2 sequences are MRHNA and SNTAGT. The DNA of the CDR3 is TGTGCCAGCAGTGAGTCCGGGACACCGGGCAATGAGCAGTTCTTC. Translated, it gives CASSESGTPGNEQFF.

CDR3 DNA: TGTGCCAGCAGCGAACCGGGCAAGAAGCAGTTCTTC. This translates into CASSEPGKKQFF. V is TRBV3-1 (or the pseudogene TRBV3-2) and J is TRBJ2-1; D not resolved. The CDR3 runs 12 residues. Looked up from germline, CDR1 is LGHDT and CDR2 is YNNKEL (reference sequence). Between the trimmed V and J ends, which lost 5 bases and 11 bases, there was a span of 13 bases.

The V gene is TRBV14, the J gene TRBJ2-3; D is unresolved. The length of the CDR3 is 15 residues. Trimming removed 0 bases from V and 1 base from J, with 8 bases in between. Germline values: CDR1 SGHDN, CDR2 FVKESK. The CDR3 loop reads CASSQEEPGTDTQYF. In DNA, the CDR3 is TGTGCCAGCAGCCAAGAGGAACCCGGCACAGATACGCAGTATTTT.

V and J are TRBV4-3 and TRBJ1-4, with 7 bases matching TRBD1. The germline CDR1 and CDR2 sequences are LGHNA and YSLEER. Trimming cost V 0 bases and J 7 bases; bases outside gene matches: 14. This CDR3 has 18 residues. CDR3 amino acids: CASSQDAGGLNVVEKLFF. The CDR3, as DNA: TGCGCCAGCAGCCAAGATGCAGGGGGGCTCAACGTGGTTGAAAAACTGTTTTTT.

CDR3 residues: CASSQGMTGNTIYF. The DNA for the CDR3 is TGTGCCAGCAGCCAAGGTATGACAGGAAACACCATATATTTT. This rearrangement joins TRBV3-1 (or the pseudogene TRBV3-2) to TRBJ1-3; D is unclear. V gave up 1 base and J gave up 4 bases, with 8 bases separating them. This CDR3 has 14 residues. Per germline, CDR1 LGHDT and CDR2 YNNKEL (reference sequence).

The rearrangement links TRBV27 to TRBJ2-1, with 15 bases lining up with TRBD2. The CDR3 is made up of 15 amino acids. Germline CDR1 and CDR2: MNHEY and SMNVEV (reference sequence). V lost 10 bases and J lost 2; bases outside the gene matches: 3. Here the CDR3 reads CAIRTSGGAYNEQFF. Written as DNA, the CDR3 is TGTGCCATCCGGACTAGCGGGGGGGCCTACAATGAGCAGTTCTTC.

The chain joins TRBV6-5 to TRBJ2-3; D is possibly TRBD1 (6 bases). The CDR3 has 15 amino acids. The V gene lost 4 bases and the J gene lost 3 bases, with 14 bases spanning the gap. Germline V CDR1 and CDR2: MNHEY, SVGAGI. CDR3 in DNA: TGTGCCAGCAGTTCTCCTTCCGACAGGACAGATACGCAGTATTTT. Amino acids: CASSSPSDRTDTQYF.

This chain joins TRBV18 and TRBJ1-3; possibly TRBD1 for D (6 bases). V lost 2 bases and J lost 9, with 14 bases in between. Germline V lookup: CDR1 KGHSH, CDR2 LQKENI. This CDR3 contains 14 residues. The CDR3 sequence: CASSPSDRFGTIYF. The CDR3 nucleotides are TGTGCCAGCTCACCAAGCGACAGGTTTGGCACCATATATTTT.

This sequence joins TRBV5-4 and TRBJ1-3, with D hard to call. The germline V gene encodes CDR1 SGHNT and CDR2 YYREEE (reference sequence). V was clipped by 2 bases and J by 0 bases, with 15 bases between them. This CDR3 has 17 residues. This chain's CDR3 is CASSFPIGRNSGNTIYF. The DNA for the CDR3 is TGTGCCAGCAGCTTCCCGATCGGACGGAACTCTGGAAACACCATATATTTT.

The chain uses TRBV14 and TRBJ1-2; TRBD1 matches 8 bases. V dropped 4 bases and J dropped 8; count of bases not matched to a gene: 9. There are 14 residues in the CDR3. The germline CDR1 and CDR2 sequences are SGHDN and FVKESK. CDR3 DNA: TGTGCCAGCAGCCCGACAGGGGAAGTTGAAGGCTACACCTTC. Translating gives CASSPTGEVEGYTF. Combining the CDR3 with reference TRBV14 and TRBJ1-2 gives the whole variable domain EAGVTQFPSHSVIEKGQTVTLRCDPISGHDNLYWYRRVMGKEIKFLLHFVKESKQDESGMPNNRFLAERTGGTYSTLKVQPAELEDSGVYFCASSPTGEVEGYTFGSGTRLTVV.

The V call is TRBV18, the J call TRBJ2-7, with D uncertain. Trimming removed 3 bases from V and 7 bases from J, with 13 bases in between. The CDR3 sequence is 13 residues long. Germline CDR1 and CDR2: KGHSH and LQKENI. CDR3: CASSPAIGREQYF. Written as DNA, the CDR3 is TGTGCCAGCTCACCCGCTATAGGCAGAGAGCAGTACTTC.

CDR3 in amino acids: CASAGTSGGYEQFF. The CDR3 DNA sequence: TGTGCCAGTGCCGGGACTAGCGGGGGGTATGAGCAGTTCTTC. The chain couples TRBV19 to TRBJ2-1, with 15 bases fitting TRBD2. The CDR3 spans 14 residues. Unmatched junction bases numbered 4, after V lost 8 bases and J lost 8 bases. The germline V gene encodes CDR1 LNHDA and CDR2 SQIVND (reference sequence).

This chain links TRBV5-1 with TRBJ1-3; the match to TRBD1 covers 7 bases. The CDR3 is made up of 14 amino acids. Trimming took 3 bases from V and 7 from J; bases not matched to a gene: 7. Germline values: CDR1 SGHRS, CDR2 YFSETQ. The CDR3 sequence is CASSSTGRGNTIYF. As DNA, the CDR3 is TGCGCCAGCAGCTCGACAGGGAGGGGCAACACCATATATTTT.

The V call is TRBV7-2, the J call TRBJ2-7; 7 nucleotides line up with TRBD2. This CDR3 has 16 residues. Germline CDR1 SGHTA, CDR2 FQGNSA. V lost 5 bases to trimming and J lost 4 bases; unmatched junction nucleotides: 14. The CDR3 sequence is CASSPQPLGTIYEQYF. DNA for the CDR3: TGTGCCAGCAGCCCTCAACCCCTAGGGACTATTTACGAGCAGTACTTC.

The CDR3 region is CASSIMLDFRYEQYF. In DNA, the CDR3 is TGTGCCAGTAGTATTATGTTGGATTTCCGCTACGAGCAGTACTTC. The rearrangement uses TRBV19 and TRBJ2-7; the D is unclear. Trimming removed 3 bases at V and 3 bases at J, with 15 bases between. Germline V lookup: CDR1 LNHDA, CDR2 SQIVND (reference sequence). The CDR3 has 15 residues.

The CDR3 nucleotides read TGTGCCAGCAGCCCCGGCGTTATACAAAGCCTGTTCTTC. It specifies CASSPGVIQSLFF. V and J are TRBV3-1 (or the pseudogene TRBV3-2) and TRBJ2-1; D is uncertain. There are 13 residues in the CDR3. Germline V gene lookup returns CDR1 LGHDT and CDR2 YNNKEL (reference sequence). Trimming left V 4 bases short and J 15 bases short, with 19 bases between.

The rearrangement joins TRBV27 to TRBJ2-7, with D possibly being TRBD1 (6 bases). Germline V gives CDR1 MNHEY, CDR2 SMNVEV (reference sequence). The CDR3 contains 14 residues. The V and J ends lost 4 bases and 2 bases respectively, with 12 bases between them. The CDR3 is CASSYDRTTYEQYF. The CDR3 DNA is TGTGCCAGCAGTTACGACAGGACCACCTACGAGCAGTACTTC.

The chain couples TRBV5-1 to TRBJ1-1; D may be TRBD1 (5 bases). Between the trimmed V and J ends, which lost 5 bases and 2 bases, there was a span of 7 bases. The CDR3 consists of 12 residues. Germline assignment: CDR1 SGHRS and CDR2 YFSETQ. In DNA form, the CDR3 reads TGCGCCAGCAGAGGGGACAACACTGAAGCTTTCTTT. Amino acid sequence: CASRGDNTEAFF.

The chain has TRBV7-3 and TRBJ2-5, with D maybe TRBD1 (7 bases). This CDR3 contains 15 residues. The germline gives CDR1 SGHTA, CDR2 FQGTGA. V dropped 4 bases and J dropped 4 bases, with 16 bases sitting between them. DNA of the CDR3: TGTGCCAGCAGCTCCGGAGGGGGCTGGGGAGAGACCCAGTACTTC. As protein: CASSSGGGWGETQYF.

The V call is TRBV5-1, the J call TRBJ1-2; tentative D call: TRBD1 (6 bases). Germline V CDR1 and CDR2: SGHRS, YFSETQ. The ends were cut back, 4 bases at V and 4 bases at J, with 14 bases in the middle. The CDR3 consists of 14 residues. The CDR3 DNA reads TGCGCCAGCAGCCCTCAGGGGCGCTCCTATGGCTACACCTTC. This encodes CASSPQGRSYGYTF.

This clone was counted once. The rearrangement uses TRBV5-5 and TRBJ2-1, with D hard to call. The germline gives CDR1 SGHKS, CDR2 YYEKEE (reference sequence). This CDR3 comprises 14 residues. Trimming took 0 bases from V and 7 from J, leaving 11 bases between them. The CDR3 loop is CASSLGAATNEQFF. CDR3 DNA: TGTGCCAGCAGCTTGGGGGCAGCGACGAATGAGCAGTTCTTC. The whole variable domain, remainder taken from reference TRBV5-5 and TRBJ2-1, is DAGVTQSPTHLIKTRGQQVTLRCSPISGHKSVSWYQQVLGQGPQFIFQYYEKEERGRGNFPDRFSARQFPNYSSELNVNALLLGDSALYLCASSLGAATNEQFFGPGTRLTVL.

The genes are TRBV19 and TRBJ1-2, with 8 bases fitting TRBD1. The CDR3 has 15 residues. Trimming cost V 0 bases and J 8 bases; bases outside gene matches: 8. The germline V gene encodes CDR1 LNHDA and CDR2 SQIVND (reference sequence). The CDR3 DNA reads TGTGCCAGTAGTATAGACGACGACAGGGGCGACGGCTACACCTTC. It specifies CASSIDDDRGDGYTF.

This clone has only a few counts. The chain carries TRBV30 and TRBJ1-5; 8 bases fit TRBD1. The CDR3 is 15 amino acids. V was clipped by 1 base and J by 3 bases; unmatched bases: 5. Germline V gene sequence: CDR1 GTSNPN, CDR2 SVGIG (reference sequence). The CDR3 is CAWSAWTGSNQPQHF. The CDR3 DNA is TGTGCCTGGAGTGCATGGACAGGGTCCAATCAGCCCCAGCATTTT.

The rearrangement joins TRBV11-2 to TRBJ2-2; 8 positions match TRBD1. Trimming cost V 3 bases and J 5 bases; bases outside gene matches: 17. CDR3 length equals 19 residues. Per germline, CDR1 SGHAT and CDR2 FQNNGV. The CDR3, as DNA: TGTGCCAGCAGCTTCCGGACAGGGTGGGCCAAGACGGTGACCGGGGAGCTGTTTTTT. This encodes CASSFRTGWAKTVTGELFF.

In this sample, this clone turned up once. The V call is TRBV7-2, the J call TRBJ1-5; possibly TRBD1 for D (5 bases). The germline V gene encodes CDR1 SGHTA and CDR2 FQGNSA. There are 15 residues in the CDR3. V lost 4 bases and J 7 bases, leaving 17 bases between the germline ends. CDR3 loop: CASSSSQGLGQPQHF. As DNA, the CDR3 is TGTGCCAGCAGCTCCAGCCAGGGCCTAGGGCAGCCCCAGCATTTT.

V gene TRBV7-9 combines with J gene TRBJ2-7; the D is unclear. This CDR3 region has 11 residues. Germline CDR1 and CDR2: SEHNR and FQNEAQ (reference sequence). Trimming removed 5 bases at V and 3 bases at J, with 5 bases between. The CDR3 sequence: CASSTNYEQYF. Here the CDR3 DNA reads TGTGCCAGCAGCACGAACTACGAGCAGTACTTC. Filled out from reference TRBV7-9 and TRBJ2-7, the complete variable domain reads DTGVSQNPRHKITKRGQNVTFRCDPISEHNRLYWYRQTLGQGPEFLTYFQNEAQLEKSRLLSDRFSAERPKGSFSTLEIQRTEQGDSAMYLCASSTNYEQYFGPGTRLTVT.

This rearrangement joins TRBV6-2 or TRBV6-3 to TRBJ1-1; 7 bases match TRBD1. In germline, CDR1 is MNHEY, CDR2 SVGEGT. CDR3 length equals 12 residues. V gave up 6 bases and J gave up 7 bases; unmatched junction bases: 5. This CDR3 is CASSPQGIEAFF. The CDR3 nucleotides are TGTGCCAGCAGCCCACAGGGGATTGAAGCTTTCTTT.